This is a list of T cell receptor beta chains from one sample in a study of blood T cell repertoires in COVID-19. The assay was immunoSEQ multiplex PCR, and TCRdb's table has in-frame clones only and misses some. The sample shows some 85,000 clones, nearly 90% of them seen only once. The sample was peripheral blood. These receptors were obtained from a man aged 50 to 60 with acute or convalescent COVID-19. Each CDR3 is given with its conserved first and last residue.

V,length,J,CDR3
TRBV9,12,TRBJ2-2,CASSPVSGELFF
TRBV11-2,12,TRBJ2-7,CASSFGGSEQYF
TRBV29-1,13,TRBJ2-3,CSVFRTQGDTQYF
TRBV5-1,15,TRBJ2-2,CASSLALGAAGELFF
TRBV7-8,14,TRBJ2-2,CASSLALGNGELFF
TRBV18,14,TRBJ2-2,CASYEGLNTGELFF
TRBV5-8,17,TRBJ1-5,CASSLAQGGRNNQPQHF
TRBV19,15,TRBJ2-1,CASKRGGVSYNEQFF
TRBV18,16,TRBJ2-2,CASSPRTGGSTGELFF
TRBV19,16,TRBJ1-4,CASSTTATSTNEKLFF
TRBV14,15,TRBJ2-5,CASSQDTSRRETQYF
TRBV27,12,TRBJ2-5,CASRSSVGAQYF
TRBV28,14,TRBJ2-7,CASSLQGQTYEQYF
TRBV5-1,14,TRBJ1-2,CASSLGQGNYGYTF
TRBV4-1,15,TRBJ2-3,CASSNQGASTDTQYF
TRBV4-2,15,TRBJ2-1,CASSQGLAGGNEQFF
TRBV5-4,16,TRBJ2-2,CASSLGDRANTGELFF
TRBV7-6,17,TRBJ2-1,CASSPQAGAGGYNEQFF
TRBV18,15,TRBJ1-3,CASSTQSSPRDTIYF
TRBV27,12,TRBJ1-5,CASSFPGQPQHF
TRBV5-5,13,TRBJ2-1,CASSFAGGGEQFF
TRBV19,15,TRBJ2-3,CASSSGTASTDTQYF
TRBV15,15,TRBJ1-5,CATSREGQGIQPQHF
TRBV5-6,15,TRBJ2-5,CASRGDRVFEETQYF
TRBV5-8,16,TRBJ1-5,CASSLGGTGGNQPQHF
TRBV9,16,TRBJ2-7,CASSVDQGSGWNEQYF
TRBV11-2,14,TRBJ2-1,CASSGWEEGNEQFF
TRBV6-1,14,TRBJ1-1,CASSDTGTRGRAFF
TRBV2,14,TRBJ1-2,CASSVEGLTYGYTF
TRBV5-4,15,TRBJ2-3,CASSFGTGVTDTQYF
TRBV6-4,16,TRBJ2-1,CASSDPSQGALDEQFF
TRBV7-2,13,TRBJ2-1,CASTLYAYNEQFF
TRBV18,15,TRBJ1-4,CASSPQPTGDEKLFF
TRBV18,15,TRBJ2-5,CASSPDTGGRETQYF
TRBV6-5,14,TRBJ2-7,CASSYSNRDYEQYF
TRBV2,15,TRBJ1-6,CASSERVGEVSPLHF
TRBV19,14,TRBJ2-2,CASTPGQNTGELFF
TRBV6-5,14,TRBJ2-3,CATSGRRGIDTQYF
TRBV19,15,TRBJ2-1,CASSIVGTGGLEQFF
TRBV5-6,12,TRBJ1-2,CASRTGVDGYTF
TRBV29-1,12,TRBJ2-3,CSVELASDTQYF
TRBV5-5,16,TRBJ1-2,CASSLGVRDRVEGYTF